A single sample gave rise to the 26 T cell receptor beta chains below, sequenced in a study of blood T cell repertoires in COVID-19. Measured with immunoSEQ multiplex PCR; TCRdb has only the in-frame clones, and not every one. Of roughly 360,000 clones listed, more than 75% were seen once; the top ten hold 1.3%. Material: PBMCs or T cells enriched from blood (not recorded which). The origin of the receptors is a man aged 25-40 years who had recovered from COVID-19.

The V gene is TRBV30, the J gene TRBJ2-3; TRBD1 might be the D (5 bases). This CDR3 has 13 amino acids. Trimming left V 2 bases short and J 5 bases short, with 11 bases between. Per germline, CDR1 GTSNPN and CDR2 SVGIG (reference sequence). The DNA for the CDR3 is TGTGCCTGGAGTATCAGGGTAGGAGATACGCAGTATTTT. As protein: CAWSIRVGDTQYF.

To note about this clone: Other DNA sequences within the sample encode an identical CDR3. The chain couples TRBV19 to TRBJ1-5; the D gene is possibly TRBD1 (6 bases). This CDR3 has 14 amino acids. The germline V gene encodes CDR1 LNHDA and CDR2 SQIVND (reference sequence). Trimming stripped 2 bases from V and 2 bases from J, with 7 bases between. For the CDR3, the DNA is TGTGCCAGTAGTATATCAGGGGGCAATCAGCCCCAGCATTTT. It yields the protein CASSISGGNQPQHF. The full variable domain, in which reference TRBV19 and TRBJ1-5 provide the parts outside the CDR3, is DGGITQSPKYLFRKEGQNVTLSCEQNLNHDAMYWYRQDPGQGLRLIYYSQIVNDFQKGDIAEGYSVSREKKESFPLTVTSAQKNPTAFYLCASSISGGNQPQHFGDGTRLSIL.

The genes are TRBV6-5 and TRBJ1-2; 9 bases are a match to TRBD1. This CDR3 is built from 15 residues. Per the germline V gene, CDR1 is MNHEY and CDR2 is SVGAGI. V was clipped by 6 bases and J by 7 bases; unmatched bases: 12. CDR3 amino acids: CASRPHGQGKGGYTF. The CDR3 DNA sequence: TGTGCCAGCAGACCTCATGGACAGGGGAAGGGTGGCTACACCTTC.

V is TRBV7-2 and J is TRBJ2-3; maybe TRBD2 (6 bases). Germline CDR1 reads SGHTA; CDR2 reads FQGNSA. V was clipped by 6 bases and J by 6 bases, with 16 bases between them. The CDR3 is 14 residues long. The CDR3 coding sequence is TGTGCCAGCAGAGAGGGACTCGCGGCGGATACGCAGTATTTT. This encodes CASREGLAADTQYF. Based on the CDR3 plus reference TRBV7-2 and TRBJ2-3, the full variable domain is GAGVSQSPSNKVTEKGKDVELRCDPISGHTALYWYRQSLGQGLEFLIYFQGNSAPDKSGLPSDRFSAERTGGSVSTLTIQRTQQEDSAVYLCASREGLAADTQYFGPGTRLTVL.

The rearrangement uses TRBV16 and TRBJ1-3; 9 bases align to TRBD1. Germline V gene data show CDR1 as KGHSY and CDR2 as FQNENV. V lost 5 bases and J lost 0; bases outside the gene matches: 20. The CDR3 consists of 21 residues. DNA of the CDR3: TGTGCCAGCAGCTTTACTATAACAGGGGGCTTTCATCCACGCTCTGGAAACACCATATATTTT. Protein product: CASSFTITGGFHPRSGNTIYF.

The table lists this clone with a few counts. The chain couples TRBV9 to TRBJ2-1; 9 positions match TRBD2. V trimming: 3 bases; J trimming: 4 bases; junction bases outside the gene matches: 5. Germline CDR1 and CDR2: SGDLS and YYNGEE. CDR3 length: 15 residues. The CDR3 spells CASSASGGTYNEQFF. The CDR3 DNA sequence: TGTGCCAGCAGCGCCAGCGGGGGGACTTACAATGAGCAGTTCTTC.

This clone appeared a single time. This chain joins TRBV2 and TRBJ1-5; 7 bases line up with TRBD1. The germline gives CDR1 SNHLY, CDR2 FYNNEI. Trimming at V came to 6 bases and at J to 3 bases, leaving 5 bases not matched to a gene. The length of the CDR3 is 14 residues. CDR3 coding DNA: TGTGCCAGCAGCCTAGGACAGGCCAATCAGCCCCAGCATTTT. Encoded protein: CASSLGQANQPQHF.

The chain has TRBV11-2 and TRBJ1-2; tentative D call: TRBD1 (5 bases). The V gene lost 7 bases and the J gene lost 1 base, with 19 bases spanning the gap. The CDR3 contains 16 residues. Germline-derived CDR1 and CDR2 are SGHAT and FQNNGV. The CDR3 DNA is TGTGCCAGCATCGAAATGGGGGGACCGCTTAACTATGGCTACACCTTC. This gives the protein CASIEMGGPLNYGYTF.

The rearrangement uses TRBV6-2 or TRBV6-3 and TRBJ1-5, with 9 bases lining up with TRBD1. This CDR3 is built from 16 residues. The V and J ends lost 5 bases and 2 bases, in that order; junction bases with no gene match: 7. CDR1 MNHEY and CDR2 SVGEGT come from the germline V gene. CDR3 region: CASSRQGGLGNQPQHF. The CDR3 DNA is TGTGCCAGCAGTAGACAGGGGGGATTGGGCAATCAGCCCCAGCATTTT.

This clone appeared a single time. The same CDR3 is also encoded by other DNA sequences in this sample. V usage is TRBV5-1 and J usage is TRBJ2-5, with 7 positions matching TRBD2. CDR1 SGHRS and CDR2 YFSETQ come from the germline V gene. The CDR3 totals 14 residues. J lost 5 bases, V lost 0 bases, and 4 bases had no gene match. CDR3 DNA sequence: TGCGCCAGCAGCTTGGGGCAGGGAGGGGAGACCCAGTACTTC. Translating gives CASSLGQGGETQYF.

This clone was recorded only once. The rearrangement links TRBV6-5 to TRBJ2-7; TRBD2 matches 10 bases. J was trimmed by 0 bases and V by 3 bases; bases with no gene match: 5. The CDR3 covers 16 residues. Germline assignment: CDR1 MNHEY and CDR2 SVGAGI. The CDR3 DNA reads as TGTGCCAGCAGTTATGGGATAGCGGGGGGCTCCTACGAGCAGTACTTC. Translated: CASSYGIAGGSYEQYF.

This chain links TRBV18 with TRBJ2-7; 8 nucleotides align to TRBD1. Germline V CDR1 and CDR2: KGHSH, LQKENI. The CDR3 loop spans 16 amino acids. Trimming at V came to 3 bases and at J to 7 bases, leaving 14 bases not matched to a gene. The CDR3 DNA reads TGTGCCAGCTCACCTCAGGGGACAGGTGTCGGTAAGGAGCAGTACTTC. This codes for CASSPQGTGVGKEQYF.

Here the CDR3 DNA reads TGTGCCATCGCGTGGGACAGGGGGCAACCGCAGTATTTT. Its translation: CAIAWDRGQPQYF. The chain employs TRBV10-3 and TRBJ2-3; 12 bases are shared with TRBD1. This CDR3 has 13 amino acids. Germline V gene lookup returns CDR1 ENHRY and CDR2 SYGVKD. Trimming took 8 bases from V and 10 from J; bases not matched to a gene: 7.

The V call is TRBV2, the J call TRBJ1-1; a possible D gene is TRBD1 (5 bases). This CDR3 spans 14 amino acids. V was trimmed by 0 bases and J by 6 bases, leaving 11 bases between them. Germline loops: CDR1 SNHLY, CDR2 FYNNEI. In nucleotides, the CDR3 is TGTGCCAGCAGTGAAGCGCCGCGGGGGGCTGAAGCTTTCTTT. Translating it yields CASSEAPRGAEAFF.

This clone was seen once. V and J are TRBV6-5 and TRBJ1-2; TRBD1 is a possible D gene (5 bases). CDR3 size: 16 residues. Germline values: CDR1 MNHEY, CDR2 SVGAGI. Trimming pared 2 bases from V and 4 bases from J, leaving 17 bases between. CDR3 loop: CASSYVPAGGSYGYTF. The DNA for the CDR3 is TGTGCCAGCAGTTACGTACCAGCGGGGGGAAGCTATGGCTACACCTTC.

The gene calls are TRBV7-9 and TRBJ1-5; D may be TRBD1 (5 bases). Trimming removed 0 bases at V and 2 bases at J, with 8 bases between. This CDR3 is built from 15 residues. Germline CDR1 reads SEHNR; CDR2 reads FQNEAQ (reference sequence). The CDR3 protein is CASSLADSRNQPQHF. The CDR3 DNA reads TGTGCCAGCAGCTTAGCAGACAGCCGCAATCAGCCCCAGCATTTT.

The chain employs TRBV10-3 and TRBJ2-5; TRBD2 aligns across 12 bases. The CDR3 loop spans 16 amino acids. V trimming: 0 bases; J trimming: 7 bases; junction bases outside the gene matches: 6. Germline V CDR1 and CDR2: ENHRY, SYGVKD. CDR3 sequence: CAISESGTSGPLTQYF. CDR3 DNA: TGTGCCATCAGTGAGTCGGGGACTAGCGGGCCCCTGACCCAGTACTTC.

The chain joins TRBV28 to TRBJ1-2, with D possibly being TRBD1 (6 bases). This CDR3 spans 13 amino acids. Germline V gives CDR1 MDHEN, CDR2 SYDVKM. With 8 bases removed from V and 8 bases from J, the gap between germline ends came to 18 bases. The CDR3 is CASGLTGLDGYTF. CDR3 DNA sequence: TGTGCCAGCGGCCTTACAGGGTTAGACGGCTACACCTTC.

This rearrangement joins TRBV19 to TRBJ1-5, with 8 bases that match TRBD1. CDR1 is LNHDA and CDR2 is SQIVND in the germline V gene (reference sequence). V lost 1 base, J lost 6 bases, and 8 bases stayed unmatched. The CDR3 covers 16 residues. The CDR3 bases are TGTGCCAGTAGTATAGGGAGGACAGGGATTGTTCAGCCCCAGCATTTT. Translated, it gives CASSIGRTGIVQPQHF.

The chain couples TRBV19 to TRBJ1-5, with D perhaps matching TRBD1 (5 bases). The CDR3 consists of 17 residues. CDR1 is LNHDA and CDR2 is SQIVND in the germline V gene (reference sequence). V shed 7 bases and J shed 3 bases, with 22 bases lying between them. CDR3 protein: CASNSLGSRAPNQPQHF. CDR3 DNA sequence: TGTGCCAGTAACTCCTTAGGAAGCAGGGCTCCCAATCAGCCCCAGCATTTT.

The genes are TRBV30 and TRBJ2-5; 7 bases align to TRBD1. This CDR3 contains 15 residues. Losses at the gene ends were 5 bases for V and 0 bases for J; bases not matched to a gene: 9. The V gene's germline CDR1 is GTSNPN and CDR2 SVGIG (reference sequence). The CDR3 reads CAWRVPGQYQETQYF. The CDR3, as DNA: TGTGCCTGGCGGGTACCGGGACAGTACCAAGAGACCCAGTACTTC.

This chain joins TRBV7-9 and TRBJ2-2; TRBD2 matches 11 bases. Germline loops: CDR1 SEHNR, CDR2 FQNEAQ (reference sequence). CDR3 size: 15 residues. V lost 4 bases and J lost 7; bases outside the gene matches: 5. Written as DNA, the CDR3 is TGTGCCAGCAGCTGGCCCGGGACTAGCGGCGGGGAGCTGTTTTTT. This sequence encodes CASSWPGTSGGELFF.

As regards this clone: Compared with germline, one end of the junction differs, possibly owing to a read error. The rearrangement joins TRBV30 to TRBJ1-1, with 7 bases matching TRBD1. The CDR3 is 13 residues long. CDR1 and CDR2 from the germline V gene are GTSNPN and SVGIG (reference sequence). CDR3 sequence (DNA): TGTGCCTGGAATAAGGGGGCTTGGACTGGAGCTTTCTTT. This gives the protein CAWNKGAWTGAFF.

The J gene is TRBJ1-1, the V gene TRBV5-4; D is perhaps TRBD1 (6 bases). The CDR3 consists of 13 residues. Between the trimmed V and J ends, which lost 0 bases and 6 bases, there was a span of 9 bases. Germline loops: CDR1 SGHNT, CDR2 YYREEE (reference sequence). The CDR3 nucleotides are TGTGCCAGCAGCTTGGCAGGGGTCGCTGAAGCTTTCTTT. Translating it yields CASSLAGVAEAFF.

V and J are TRBV11-2 and TRBJ1-3, with D possibly matching TRBD1 (6 bases). CDR3 length: 15 amino acids. V lost 0 bases, J lost 3 bases, and 9 bases lay in between. The germline V gene has CDR1 SGHAT and CDR2 FQNNGV. In DNA form, the CDR3 reads TGTGCCAGCAGCTTAGACAGGGGTTTTGGAAACACCATATATTTT. Translation gives CASSLDRGFGNTIYF.

The V gene is TRBV5-4, the J gene TRBJ1-2; 7 bases match TRBD1. V trimming: 4 bases; J trimming: 8 bases; junction bases outside the gene matches: 11. From germline, CDR1 is SGHNT and CDR2 YYREEE (reference sequence). CDR3 size: 14 residues. CDR3 sequence reads: CASSVTGVWYGYTF. DNA for the CDR3: TGTGCCAGCAGCGTCACAGGGGTTTGGTACGGCTACACCTTC.